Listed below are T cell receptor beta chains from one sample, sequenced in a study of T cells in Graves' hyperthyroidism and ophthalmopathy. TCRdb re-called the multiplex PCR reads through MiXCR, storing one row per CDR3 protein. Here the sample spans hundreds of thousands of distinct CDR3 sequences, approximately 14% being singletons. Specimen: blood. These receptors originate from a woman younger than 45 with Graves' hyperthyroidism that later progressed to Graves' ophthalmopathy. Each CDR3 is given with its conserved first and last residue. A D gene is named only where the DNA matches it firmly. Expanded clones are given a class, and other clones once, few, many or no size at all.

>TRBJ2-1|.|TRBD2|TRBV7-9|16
TGTGCCAGTATAGCCCGGGCTAGCGGGAGCTTGGGTGAGCAGTTCTTC
CASIARASGSLGEQFF
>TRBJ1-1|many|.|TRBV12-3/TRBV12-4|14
TGTGCCAGCATTATAGGGCAGATGAACACTGAAGCTTTCTTT
CASIIGQMNTEAFF
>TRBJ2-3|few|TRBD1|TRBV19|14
TGTGCCAGTAGTAACGACAGGGCAACAGATACGCAGTATTTT
CASSNDRATDTQYF
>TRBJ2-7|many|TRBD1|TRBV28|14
TGTGCCAGCAGCCAGACAGGGGGTTCCTACGAGCAGTACTTC
CASSQTGGSYEQYF
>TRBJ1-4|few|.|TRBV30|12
TGTGCCTGGGGGGTTTTGTATGAAAAACTGTTTTTT
CAWGVLYEKLFF
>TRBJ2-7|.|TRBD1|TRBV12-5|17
TGTGCTAGTGGTTTGGTACAAGGGACAGGGACCTTCTACGAGCAGTACTTC
CASGLVQGTGTFYEQYF
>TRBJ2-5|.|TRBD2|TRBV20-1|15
TGCAGTAAACCAACCCTAGCGGGAGCTGGGGAGACCCAGTACTTC
CSKPTLAGAGETQYF
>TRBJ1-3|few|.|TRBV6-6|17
TGTGCCAGCAGTTACTCGGGTGGGGGACTCTCTGGAAACACCATATATTTT
CASSYSGGGLSGNTIYF
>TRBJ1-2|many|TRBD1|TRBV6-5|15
TGTGCCAGCAGTTACGGCCGACAGGGTGGTGTAGGCTACACCTTC
CASSYGRQGGVGYTF
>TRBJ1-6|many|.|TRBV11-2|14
TGTGCCAGCAGCGTGGGTCAGGGGTATTCACCCCTCCACTTT
CASSVGQGYSPLHF
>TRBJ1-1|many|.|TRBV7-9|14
TGTGCCAGCAGCTTACCCGGAAGGGGAACTGAAGCTTTCTTT
CASSLPGRGTEAFF
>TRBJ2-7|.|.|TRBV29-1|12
TGCAGCGTTGGGGCGCCAGCCTACGAGCAGTACTTC
CSVGAPAYEQYF
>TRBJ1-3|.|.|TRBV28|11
TGTGCCAGCAGTTTTGGGTATACCATATATTTT
CASSFGYTIYF
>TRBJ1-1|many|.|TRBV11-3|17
TGTGCCAGCAGCTTAGAGGAGAGGGGCCGCACGAACACTGAAGCTTTCTTT
CASSLEERGRTNTEAFF
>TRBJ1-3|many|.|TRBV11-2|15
TGTGCCAGCAGCTTACCGTTTCGCTCTGGAAACACCATATATTTT
CASSLPFRSGNTIYF
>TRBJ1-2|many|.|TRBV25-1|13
TGTGCCAGCAGTGTAACAGCAGGGTTTGGCTACACCTTC
CASSVTAGFGYTF
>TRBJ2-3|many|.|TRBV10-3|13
TGTGCCATCAGTGAAGATACATCGCATACGCAGTATTTT
CAISEDTSHTQYF
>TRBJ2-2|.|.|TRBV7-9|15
TGTGCCAGCAGCTTGGAGTCCTGGGGCACCGGGGAGCTGTTTTTT
CASSLESWGTGELFF
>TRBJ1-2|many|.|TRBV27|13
TGTGCCAGCAGTTCGAACAGGGCATTTGGCTACACCTTC
CASSSNRAFGYTF
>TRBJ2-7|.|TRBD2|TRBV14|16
TGTGCCAGCAGCTGGACGCTAGGGGCGGGAGGAGGCGAGCAGTACTTC
CASSWTLGAGGGEQYF
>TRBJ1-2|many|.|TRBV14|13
TGTGCCAGCAGCCAAGAGGTCCTTTATGGCTACACCTTC
CASSQEVLYGYTF
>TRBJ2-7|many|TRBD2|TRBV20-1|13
TGCAGTGCCAAAGCGGGAGAGGCTGGGGAGCAGTACTTC
CSAKAGEAGEQYF
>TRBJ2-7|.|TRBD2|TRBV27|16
TGTGCCAGCAGTTCGCTGACTAGCGGGACTTCCTACGAGCAGTACTTC
CASSSLTSGTSYEQYF
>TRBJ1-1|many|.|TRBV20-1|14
TGCAGTGCTATAAGGGGACCGCCGAACACTGAAGCTTTCTTT
CSAIRGPPNTEAFF
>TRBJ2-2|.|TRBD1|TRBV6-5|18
TGTGCCAGCAGTTACCAAGTGTGGCAGGGGGCGAACACCGGGGAGCTGTTTTTT
CASSYQVWQGANTGELFF
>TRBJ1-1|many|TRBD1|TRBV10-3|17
TGTGCCATCAGTGCCAAGCTTGGACAGGACATTGGGACTGAAGCTTTCTTT
CAISAKLGQDIGTEAFF
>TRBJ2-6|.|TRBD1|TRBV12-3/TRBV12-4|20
TGTGCCAGCAGTTCCGGGGATTCGGGACAGGGGGGAGCTGGGGCCAACGTCCTGACTTTC
CASSSGDSGQGGAGANVLTF
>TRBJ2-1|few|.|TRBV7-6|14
TGTGCCAGCAGCCGTGAACTACAGGGAAATGAGCAGTTCTTC
CASSRELQGNEQFF
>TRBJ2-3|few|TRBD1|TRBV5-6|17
TGTGCCAGCAGAGCCCTGGGGACAGGGGGCCGAGCAGATACGCAGTATTTT
CASRALGTGGRADTQYF
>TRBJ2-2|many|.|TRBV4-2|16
TGTGCCAGCAGCCAAGAGGGGGGATCCAACACCGGGGAGCTGTTTTTT
CASSQEGGSNTGELFF
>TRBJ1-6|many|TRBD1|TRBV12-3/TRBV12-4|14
TGTGCCAGCAGCCGAAGGGGGCACGGTTCACCCCTCCACTTT
CASSRRGHGSPLHF
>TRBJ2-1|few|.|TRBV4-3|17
TGCGCCAGCAGCCAAGAGGATACGGACTGGCCCAAGAATGAGCAGTTCTTC
CASSQEDTDWPKNEQFF
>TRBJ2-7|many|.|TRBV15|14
TGTGCCACCAGCAGAGACGCGGGAACCTACGAGCAGTACTTC
CATSRDAGTYEQYF
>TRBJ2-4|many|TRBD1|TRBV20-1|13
TGCAGTGCTAGGAGGACAGGTTGGAACATTCAGTACTTC
CSARRTGWNIQYF
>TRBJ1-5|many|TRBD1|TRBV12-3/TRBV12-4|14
TGTGCCAGCAGTAGGGACAGGGTATTGGGGCCCCAGCATTTT
CASSRDRVLGPQHF
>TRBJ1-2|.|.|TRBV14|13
TGTGCCAGCAGCCAGGTGGGGACCTATGGCTACACCTTC
CASSQVGTYGYTF
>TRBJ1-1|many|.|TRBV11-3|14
TGTGCCAGCAGCTTTGACAGGACGAACACTGAAGCTTTCTTT
CASSFDRTNTEAFF
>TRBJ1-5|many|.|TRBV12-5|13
TGTGCTAGTGGCTCCGATAGCAATCAGCCCCAGCATTTT
CASGSDSNQPQHF
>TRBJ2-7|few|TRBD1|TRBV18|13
TGTGCCACCCGGACAGGGGCCCTCGAGGAGCAGTACTTC
CATRTGALEEQYF
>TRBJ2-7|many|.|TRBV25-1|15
TGTGCCAGCAGTGAATTGAAGCCGGCAAGCTACGAGCAGTACTTC
CASSELKPASYEQYF
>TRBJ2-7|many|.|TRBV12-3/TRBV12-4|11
TGTGCCAGCAGTTGGTCGGGCGTGCAGTACTTC
CASSWSGVQYF
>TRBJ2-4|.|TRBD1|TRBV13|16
TGTGCCAGCAGCCTACAGGGGGCCCCGGCCAAAAACATTCAGTACTTC
CASSLQGAPAKNIQYF
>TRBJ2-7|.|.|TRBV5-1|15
TGCGCCAGCAGCCCGAGGGAGGCTCCTAACCACGAGCAGTACTTC
CASSPREAPNHEQYF